The rows below give T cell receptor beta chains drawn from one sample of a study of blood T cell repertoires in COVID-19. Clones were sequenced by immunoSEQ multiplex PCR, and TCRdb holds only the in-frame ones, with some missing. The sample has some 370,000 clones; around 87% are singletons. The specimen sequenced was peripheral blood. These receptors were obtained from a young man with active or convalescent COVID-19. Both conserved end residues are part of each CDR3. Fields, in order: clone size, V gene, D gene, J gene, CDR3 DNA, CDR3 protein. A D gene is named only where the DNA matches it firmly. Where a row states a size, it is once, few, many or the class of an expanded clone; other rows omit it.

-	TRBV29-1	-	TRBJ2-1	TGCAGCGCCGGGGCCAGGGGATACTACAATGAGCAGTTCTTC	CSAGARGYYNEQFF
-	TRBV28	TRBD2	TRBJ2-7	TGTGCCAGCAGTCGGGGACTAGCGGCCTACGAGCAGTACTTC	CASSRGLAAYEQYF
-	TRBV5-5	-	TRBJ1-1	TGTGCCAGCAGCTTCGGGGGGCTGAACACTGAAGCTTTCTTT	CASSFGGLNTEAFF
-	TRBV11-1	TRBD2	TRBJ2-1	TGTGCCAGCAGAGGACTAGCGGGAAACTCCTACAATGAGCAGTTCTTC	CASRGLAGNSYNEQFF
-	TRBV4-3	TRBD2	TRBJ2-2	TGCGCCAGCAGCCCGGGACTAGCGGGAGGAATGGCCGGGGAGCTGTTTTTT	CASSPGLAGGMAGELFF
-	TRBV7-9	-	TRBJ2-2	TGTGCCAGCAGCTTAGGTTCCCAGACCGGGGAGCTGTTTTTT	CASSLGSQTGELFF
-	TRBV18	-	TRBJ2-2	TGTGCCAGCTCACCACTAGCGAACACCGGGGAGCTGTTTTTT	CASSPLANTGELFF
few	TRBV7-2	TRBD1	TRBJ1-2	TGTGCCAGCAGCTCGCCCTGGACAGGGGGTGGCTACACCTTC	CASSSPWTGGGYTF
-	TRBV14	-	TRBJ2-5	TGTGCCAGCAGCCGGCGGCGGGGTAGTGTGGAGACCCAGTACTTC	CASSRRRGSVETQYF
many	TRBV15	TRBD1	TRBJ1-1	TGTGCCACCATGGGACAGCCTAACACTGAAGCTTTCTTT	CATMGQPNTEAFF
once	TRBV24-1	TRBD1	TRBJ2-5	TGTGCCACCAGTGACTCGGGACAGCAAGAGACCCAGTACTTC	CATSDSGQQETQYF
-	TRBV5-4	TRBD2	TRBJ2-7	TGTGCCAGCAGCGAAGGACTAGCGGCATCCTACGAGCAGTACTTC	CASSEGLAASYEQYF
-	TRBV3-1/TRBV3-2	TRBD1	TRBJ2-5	TGTGCCAGCAAGCGACAGGGAGTCGGGGAGACCCAGTACTTC	CASKRQGVGETQYF
few	TRBV27	TRBD1	TRBJ1-1	TGTGCCAGCAGTTTCAGGGGGGAGGAGACTTTCTTT	CASSFRGEETFF
-	TRBV5-1	TRBD1	TRBJ1-2	TGCGCCAGCAGCTCGGTGACAGGGGGTGGCTACACCTTC	CASSSVTGGGYTF
-	TRBV20-1	-	TRBJ1-5	TGCAGTGCTAGTAAAGGGGGTCAGCCCCAGCATTTT	CSASKGGQPQHF
few	TRBV28	TRBD2	TRBJ2-3	TGTGCCAGCAGTGACACGACTAGCGGGGGGTGGGATACGCAGTATTTT	CASSDTTSGGWDTQYF
-	TRBV6-6	TRBD1	TRBJ2-1	TGTGCCAGCAAAGAGGGACAGGTTATTGGCAATGAGCAGTTCTTC	CASKEGQVIGNEQFF
-	TRBV27	-	TRBJ2-7	TGTGCCAGCAGAAATACAGGATCCTACGAGCAGTACTTC	CASRNTGSYEQYF
-	TRBV9	-	TRBJ1-5	TGTGCCAGCAGCGCATCAGGGGATAGCAATCAGCCCCAGCATTTT	CASSASGDSNQPQHF
-	TRBV28	-	TRBJ1-2	TGTGCCAGCGTTTCACAGGGTGGCTATGGCTACACCTTC	CASVSQGGYGYTF
-	TRBV29-1	-	TRBJ2-3	TGCAGCGTTGACGGTTTGGGGCGGCGCACAGATACGCAGTATTTT	CSVDGLGRRTDTQYF
once	TRBV7-2	-	TRBJ1-2	TGTGCCAGCAGCTCCAGGACAGTAAACTATGGCTACACCTTC	CASSSRTVNYGYTF
-	TRBV25-1	TRBD2	TRBJ2-5	TGTGCCAGCAGTGAGTTGCGGGAGGAAGAGACCCAGTACTTC	CASSELREEETQYF
-	TRBV6-5	-	TRBJ2-7	TGTGCCAGCAGGCTAACAGGGCTACCCCTTTTCGAGCAGTACTTC	CASRLTGLPLFEQYF
-	TRBV29-1	TRBD2	TRBJ2-3	TGCAGCGTTGAAGATCCAGTCAGGACTAGCGGGGTTACAGATACGCAGTATTTT	CSVEDPVRTSGVTDTQYF
-	TRBV4-1	-	TRBJ2-2	TGCGCCAGCAGGGACAAGTTAAGAAGCACCGGGGAGCTGTTTTTT	CASRDKLRSTGELFF
-	TRBV30	TRBD1	TRBJ2-1	TGTGCCTGGAGTGTGGGGACAGGGAGGAATGAGCAGTTCTTC	CAWSVGTGRNEQFF
-	TRBV28	-	TRBJ1-1	TGTGCCAGCATTGTTACCGATGGACAGCCCAACACTGAAGCTTTCTTT	CASIVTDGQPNTEAFF